The rows below give T cell receptor beta chains drawn from one sample of a study of cytomegalovirus exposure and HLA in healthy donors. This table comes from immunoSEQ multiplex PCR, and its TCRdb copy is limited to in-frame clones, with some not included. The sample has about 80,000 clones, 80% seen once. The specimen was PBMCs. These receptors were taken from a man between 45 and 60 years old in good health and CMV-seropositive. Each CDR3 is given with its conserved first and last residue. A D gene is named only where the DNA matches it firmly. Clone size appears in some rows only: once, few, many, or a class for an expanded clone.

J	size	D	V	CDR3	DNA
TRBJ2-3	-	TRBD1	TRBV18	CASSPMGQGDTQYF	TGTGCCAGCTCACCAATGGGACAGGGAGATACGCAGTATTTT
TRBJ1-1	-	TRBD1	TRBV27	CASSYRGVNTEAFF	TGTGCCAGCAGCTACAGGGGTGTGAACACTGAAGCTTTCTTT
TRBJ2-7	once	TRBD2	TRBV7-9	CASSLGGRGRYEQYF	TGTGCCAGCAGCTTAGGCGGGAGGGGCAGGTACGAGCAGTACTTC
TRBJ1-1	-	TRBD1	TRBV6-5	CASSAPRQGSTEAFF	TGTGCCAGCAGTGCCCCGCGACAGGGGTCCACTGAAGCTTTCTTT
TRBJ2-7	-	-	TRBV5-1	CASSTGPLYEQYF	TGCGCCAGCAGCACAGGGCCCCTCTACGAGCAGTACTTC
TRBJ2-2	-	-	TRBV19	CASTIRQVPPGELFF	TGTGCCAGTACCATCAGGCAGGTTCCCCCCGGGGAGCTGTTTTTT
TRBJ2-1	-	TRBD2	TRBV7-9	CASSPGLAGGPRLNNEQFF	TGTGCCAGCAGCCCCGGACTAGCGGGAGGGCCGCGATTAAACAATGAGCAGTTCTTC
TRBJ2-3	-	-	TRBV7-9	CASSFSRGDTQYF	TGTGCCAGCAGCTTCTCCAGGGGAGATACGCAGTATTTT
TRBJ1-1	few	TRBD1	TRBV6-1	CASSERGLTEAFF	TGTGCCAGCAGTGAGAGGGGGCTCACTGAAGCTTTCTTT
TRBJ2-2	-	-	TRBV9	CASSASLAWGTGELFF	TGTGCCAGCAGCGCCTCGCTAGCGTGGGGCACCGGGGAGCTGTTTTTT
TRBJ2-7	-	-	TRBV7-3	CASSLMGGINSYEQYF	TGTGCCAGCAGCTTAATGGGCGGGATCAACTCCTACGAGCAGTACTTC
TRBJ2-2	once	-	TRBV7-3	CASSLGRGGPGELFF	TGTGCCAGCAGCTTAGGCCGGGGAGGTCCCGGGGAGCTGTTTTTT
TRBJ1-1	-	-	TRBV11-2	CASSPTVNTEAFF	TGTGCCAGCAGCCCGACAGTGAACACTGAAGCTTTCTTT
TRBJ2-1	-	TRBD1	TRBV5-1	CASSLGGQGGNEQFF	TGCGCCAGCAGCTTGGGGGGACAGGGCGGGAATGAGCAGTTCTTC
TRBJ2-1	-	TRBD2	TRBV25-1	CASSEWLAGHNEQFF	TGTGCCAGCAGTGAATGGCTAGCGGGGCACAATGAGCAGTTCTTC
TRBJ2-3	-	-	TRBV19	CASSRLGEADTQYF	TGTGCCAGTTCCAGACTAGGCGAGGCAGATACGCAGTATTTT
TRBJ2-7	-	-	TRBV18	CASSPDGPGNYEQYF	TGTGCCAGCTCACCTGATGGACCGGGAAACTACGAGCAGTACTTC
TRBJ2-7	-	-	TRBV7-2	CASSQGFSYEQYF	TGTGCCAGCAGCCAGGGGTTCTCCTACGAGCAGTACTTC
TRBJ2-7	few	TRBD1	TRBV2	CASRGQGPSYEQYF	TGTGCCAGCAGGGGACAGGGCCCCTCCTACGAGCAGTACTTC
TRBJ2-2	-	-	TRBV7-2	CASSTQTGNTGELFF	TGTGCCAGCAGCACCCAGACGGGTAACACCGGGGAGCTGTTTTTT
TRBJ1-2	-	-	TRBV6-6	CASSHEGHVRRYGYTF	TGTGCCAGCAGCCACGAGGGACACGTACGGAGGTATGGCTACACCTTC
TRBJ1-5	-	TRBD1	TRBV15	CATSRTIGQGASQPQHF	TGTGCCACCAGCAGAACCATCGGACAGGGGGCGAGTCAGCCCCAGCATTTT
TRBJ1-2	-	TRBD1	TRBV19	CASSARQGVYGYTF	TGTGCCAGTAGTGCACGACAGGGGGTCTATGGCTACACCTTC
TRBJ2-2	-	-	TRBV10-3	CAISVRQVLSGELFF	TGTGCCATCAGTGTGAGACAGGTTCTATCCGGGGAGCTGTTTTTT
TRBJ2-3	-	TRBD2	TRBV7-8	CASSPGWREGRADTQYF	TGTGCCAGCAGCCCCGGCTGGCGGGAGGGCCGCGCAGATACGCAGTATTTT
TRBJ2-1	-	-	TRBV6-5	CASRERRGYNEQFF	TGTGCCAGCAGGGAACGGCGGGGATACAATGAGCAGTTCTTC
TRBJ2-6	-	-	TRBV29-1	CSVEDLGAGANGLTF	TGCAGCGTTGAAGACCTGGGGGCCGGGGCCAACGGCCTGACTTTC
TRBJ2-5	once	TRBD1	TRBV25-1	CASSELGETGGDGETQYF	TGTGCCAGCAGTGAATTGGGGGAGACAGGGGGCGATGGAGAGACCCAGTACTTC
TRBJ2-4	once	-	TRBV27	CASRLTGFGKNIQYF	TGTGCCAGCAGGCTCACAGGTTTCGGCAAAAACATTCAGTACTTC
TRBJ1-1	-	TRBD1	TRBV2	CASSENRGLVNTEAFF	TGTGCCAGCAGTGAGAACAGGGGGCTTGTAAACACTGAAGCTTTCTTT
TRBJ1-4	once	TRBD1	TRBV18	CASSTETGGTGPGEKLFF	TGTGCCAGCTCAACAGAGACAGGGGGCACTGGTCCGGGTGAAAAACTGTTTTTT
TRBJ2-7	-	-	TRBV5-1	CASSLDRVSYEQYF	TGCGCCAGCAGCTTGGACAGGGTTTCCTACGAGCAGTACTTC
TRBJ1-3	-	TRBD1	TRBV5-1	CASSWTGSGNTIYF	TGCGCCAGCAGTTGGACAGGATCCGGAAACACCATATATTTT
TRBJ1-1	-	TRBD1	TRBV20-1	CSARDRDRVFF	TGCAGTGCTAGAGACCGGGACAGGGTTTTCTTT
TRBJ1-2	-	-	TRBV18	CASSPPGFYGYTF	TGTGCCAGCTCACCCCCAGGATTCTATGGCTACACCTTC
TRBJ1-1	-	TRBD1	TRBV6-1	CATTTGDSNTEAFF	TGTGCCACAACGACAGGGGACTCGAACACTGAAGCTTTCTTT
TRBJ2-5	-	-	TRBV5-1	CASSSGTLEGAQYF	TGCGCCAGCAGCTCTGGGACTCTAGAAGGGGCCCAGTACTTC
TRBJ2-2	once	TRBD2	TRBV10-3	CAISDPTSGSGTGELFF	TGTGCCATCAGTGATCCAACTAGCGGGAGCGGCACCGGGGAGCTGTTTTTT
TRBJ2-7	-	-	TRBV29-1	CSVEGQAYEQYF	TGCAGCGTTGAGGGTCAGGCCTACGAGCAGTACTTC
TRBJ2-3	once	TRBD2	TRBV11-1	CASSLAGAGADTQYF	TGTGCCAGCAGCTTAGCTGGAGCGGGGGCAGATACGCAGTATTTT
TRBJ1-1	once	TRBD1	TRBV7-2	CASSLTGGAVYEAFF	TGTGCCAGCAGCCTCACAGGGGGCGCCGTCTATGAAGCTTTCTTT
TRBJ2-1	few	TRBD2	TRBV2	CASGRGSSYNEQFF	TGTGCCAGCGGGCGGGGGAGCTCCTACAATGAGCAGTTCTTC
TRBJ1-4	-	-	TRBV4-2	CASSQSGRADEKLFF	TGTGCCAGCAGCCAATCTGGGAGGGCGGATGAAAAACTGTTTTTT
TRBJ2-7	once	-	TRBV10-1	CASSEFHRNYEQYF	TGCGCCAGCAGTGAGTTCCACAGAAACTACGAGCAGTACTTC
TRBJ1-6	-	TRBD1	TRBV19	CASTQLGQGLSSLHF	TGTGCCAGTACCCAACTGGGACAGGGCCTTTCATCCCTCCACTTT